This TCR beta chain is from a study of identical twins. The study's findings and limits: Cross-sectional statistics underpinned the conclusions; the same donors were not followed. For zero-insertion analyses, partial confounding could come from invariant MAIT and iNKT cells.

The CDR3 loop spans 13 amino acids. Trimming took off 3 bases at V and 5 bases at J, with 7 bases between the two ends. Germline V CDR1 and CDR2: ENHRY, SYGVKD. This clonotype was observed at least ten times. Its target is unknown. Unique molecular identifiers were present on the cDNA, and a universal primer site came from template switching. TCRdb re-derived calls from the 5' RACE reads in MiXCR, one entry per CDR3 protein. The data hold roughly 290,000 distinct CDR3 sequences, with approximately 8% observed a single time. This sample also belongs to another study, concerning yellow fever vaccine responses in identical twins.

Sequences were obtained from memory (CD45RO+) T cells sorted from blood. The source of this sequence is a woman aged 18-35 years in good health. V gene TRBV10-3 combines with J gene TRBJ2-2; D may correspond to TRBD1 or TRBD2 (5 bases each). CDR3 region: CAISEEGTGELFF. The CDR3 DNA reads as TGTGCCATCAGTGAAGAGGGGACCGGGGAGCTGTTTTTT.